The clone carrying this TCR beta chain appeared a few times. The CDR3 loop spans 18 amino acids. The V segment lost 5 bases and the J segment 0 bases; nucleotides outside the gene matches: 6. Germline CDR1 reads SGHTA; CDR2 reads FQGNSA. This sample was included in a study of T-cell reconstitution after alpha-beta-depleted transplantation in children. The TCRbeta library was prepared with unique molecular identifiers. TCRdb analysed the PCR reads with MiXCR anew, one entry per CDR3 protein. The table lists about 640,000 distinct CDR3 sequences, 16% of them singletons. The chain joins TRBV7-2 to TRBJ2-2; the match to TRBD2 covers 13 bases. The sequence was collected from a human donor who donated a stem cell graft to a child with acute myeloid leukemia. The sequencing here drew on PBMCs from the stem cell graft donor, taken from the stem cell graft. CDR3: CASSVTSGGFANTGELFF. In DNA, the CDR3 is TGTGCCAGCAGCGTGACTAGCGGGGGGTTCGCGAACACCGGGGAGCTGTTTTTT.